What follows are 15 T cell receptor beta chains derived from one specimen sequenced in a study of T cell responses to AZD1222 COVID-19 vaccine. Clones were read by immunoSEQ multiplex PCR, and TCRdb kept only the in-frame ones, dropping some. The sample lists more than 95,000 clones, about 81% occurring once. Sample: peripheral blood, taken on day 0 of AZD1222 vaccination. All receptors derive from an adult in good health.

This clone showed up just a few times. The chain has TRBV5-5 and TRBJ1-5; no firm D call. V lost 3 bases and J lost 5, with 15 bases in between. This CDR3 spans 15 amino acids. Germline V gene data show CDR1 as SGHKS and CDR2 as YYEKEE (reference sequence). CDR3 sequence: CASSSSGESYQPQHF. CDR3 coding DNA: TGTGCCAGCAGCTCCTCCGGCGAGTCGTATCAGCCCCAGCATTTT.

The gene calls are TRBV12-2 and TRBJ1-2. TRBV12-2 is given as a pseudogene. The CDR3 is 15 amino acids. The CDR3 DNA sequence: TGTGCAAGTCGCTTGGGTGAAACCCTTCACTATGGCTACACCTTC. Translated: CASRLGETLHYGYTF.

This clone was seen just once. The CDR3 loop reads CSASLPEQNGYTF. CDR3 coding DNA: TGCAGTGCTAGTCTCCCAGAACAGAATGGCTACACCTTC. The chain recombines TRBV20-1 with TRBJ1-2; D gene uncertain. This CDR3 is 13 amino acids long. Germline V lookup: CDR1 DFQATT, CDR2 SNEGSKA (reference sequence). V lost 3 bases to trimming and J lost 6 bases, with 14 bases between them.

The J gene is TRBJ1-2, the V gene TRBV10-3; tentatively, D is TRBD1 (6 bases). Germline CDR1 ENHRY, CDR2 SYGVKD. The CDR3 totals 16 residues. The V end was cut by 5 bases, the J end by 0 bases, with 16 bases between. CDR3 sequence reads: CAISLRDTPANYGYTF. DNA of the CDR3: TGTGCCATCAGTTTACGGGACACCCCGGCTAACTATGGCTACACCTTC.

This clone occurred once. This rearrangement joins TRBV9 to TRBJ1-2, with 10 bases lining up with TRBD1. Germline loops: CDR1 SGDLS, CDR2 YYNGEE. J gave up 7 bases and V 3 bases, and 6 bases lay outside the gene matches. The CDR3 consists of 14 residues. CDR3 DNA sequence: TGTGCCAGCAGCGACGACAGGGGGCGGATTGGCTACACCTTC. It encodes CASSDDRGRIGYTF.

V usage is TRBV18 and J usage is TRBJ2-7, with TRBD2 as a possible D gene (5 bases). The CDR3 is 15 amino acids. V lost 4 bases, J lost 3 bases, and 16 bases lay in between. From germline, CDR1 is KGHSH and CDR2 LQKENI. CDR3 in DNA: TGTGCCAGCTCACTATATCACGGACTGAACTACGAGCAGTACTTC. Amino acid sequence: CASSLYHGLNYEQYF.

V and J are TRBV5-4 and TRBJ2-2; D gene ambiguous. CDR1 and CDR2 (germline): SGHNT, YYREEE (reference sequence). The CDR3 totals 13 residues. V was trimmed by 3 bases and J by 3 bases, leaving 6 bases between them. CDR3 in amino acids: CASSSKDTGELFF. CDR3 nucleotide sequence: TGTGCCAGCAGCTCTAAGGACACCGGGGAGCTGTTTTTT.

The V call is TRBV6-5, the J call TRBJ1-4; the match to TRBD1 covers 12 bases. The CDR3 runs to 15 residues. Germline CDR1 and CDR2: MNHEY and SVGAGI. V trimming: 6 bases; J trimming: 6 bases; junction bases outside the gene matches: 5. The CDR3 coding sequence is TGTGCCAGCAGGGGGACAGGGGGCAGGGATGAAAAACTGTTTTTT. It specifies CASRGTGGRDEKLFF.

Points on this clone: Other DNA sequences in this sample translate to the same CDR3. This chain connects TRBV20-1 to TRBJ1-2; the D gene is possibly TRBD1 (5 bases). This CDR3 region has 11 residues. Between the trimmed V and J ends, which lost 6 bases and 4 bases, there was a span of 9 bases. Germline V gene data show CDR1 as DFQATT and CDR2 as SNEGSKA (reference sequence). CDR3 in DNA: TGCAGTGCCACTGACAGCTATGGCTACACCTTC. Translation: CSATDSYGYTF.

As for this clone: The same CDR3 also results from other DNA sequences found in this sample. This chain connects TRBV6-1 to TRBJ2-7; D is ambiguous. V gave up 2 bases and J gave up 4 bases, with 0 bases separating them. Germline V lookup: CDR1 MNHNS, CDR2 SASEGT. This CDR3 spans 10 amino acids. The CDR3 nucleotides read TGTGCCAGCAGTGAATACGAGCAGTACTTC. Translating gives CASSEYEQYF.

V and J are TRBV2 and TRBJ1-1, with D possibly matching TRBD1 (5 bases). Trimming removed 7 bases from V and 1 base from J, with 13 bases in between. CDR3 length: 14 residues. Germline assignment: CDR1 SNHLY and CDR2 FYNNEI. The CDR3 loop is CASTSDRGNTEAFF. The DNA of the CDR3 is TGTGCCAGCACATCGGATAGGGGGAACACTGAAGCTTTCTTT.

The V call is TRBV6-5, the J call TRBJ2-4, with D maybe TRBD1 (6 bases). The CDR3 is made up of 15 amino acids. The V and J ends lost 6 bases and 0 bases respectively, with 12 bases between them. Germline CDR1 MNHEY, CDR2 SVGAGI. The CDR3 spells CASSTQGLAKNIQYF. CDR3 DNA: TGTGCCAGCAGCACTCAGGGGCTAGCCAAAAACATTCAGTACTTC.

The chain combines TRBV23-1 with TRBJ2-7, with D unclear. TRBV23-1 is filed as an ORF, its function uncertain. Trimming removed 4 bases from V and 4 bases from J, with 5 bases in between. The CDR3 consists of 11 residues. CDR3 nucleotide sequence: TGCGCCAGCAGTCCCACATACGAGCAGTACTTC. Encoded protein: CASSPTYEQYF.

This chain joins TRBV18 and TRBJ1-2; D is undetermined. The V and J ends lost 2 bases and 2 bases respectively, with 9 bases between them. CDR1 KGHSH and CDR2 LQKENI come from the germline V gene. The CDR3 spans 14 residues. In DNA form, the CDR3 reads TGTGCCAGCTCACCAGCGGCGGGCAACTATGGCTACACCTTC. This gives the protein CASSPAAGNYGYTF.

V usage is TRBV7-6 and J usage is TRBJ1-5; D is possibly TRBD1 (5 bases). The V end was cut by 1 base, the J end by 2 bases, with 15 bases between. This CDR3 has 17 amino acids. The V gene's germline CDR1 is SGHVS and CDR2 FNYEAQ. CDR3 nucleotide sequence: TGTGCCAGCAGCTTAGAATCCGGGACTATAGGCAATCAGCCCCAGCATTTT. Its protein product is CASSLESGTIGNQPQHF.